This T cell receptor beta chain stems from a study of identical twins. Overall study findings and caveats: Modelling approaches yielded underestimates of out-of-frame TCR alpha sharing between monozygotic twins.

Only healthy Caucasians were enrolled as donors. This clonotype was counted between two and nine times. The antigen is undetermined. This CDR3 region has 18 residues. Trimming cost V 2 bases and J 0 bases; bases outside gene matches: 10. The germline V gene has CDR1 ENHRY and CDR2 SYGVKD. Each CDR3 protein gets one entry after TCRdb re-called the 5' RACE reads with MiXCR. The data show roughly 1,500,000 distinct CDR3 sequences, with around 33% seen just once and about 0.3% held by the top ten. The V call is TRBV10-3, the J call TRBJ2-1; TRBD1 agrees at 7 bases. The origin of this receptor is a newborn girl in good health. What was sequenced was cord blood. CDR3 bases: TGTGCCATCAGTGAGCCTAGGACAGGCTCCAGCTCCTACAATGAGCAGTTCTTC. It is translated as CAISEPRTGSSSYNEQFF.